This T cell receptor (beta chain) was recorded in a study of monozygotic twins with inflammatory bowel disease. The study, taken as a whole, reports: Compared with healthy co-twins, IBD patients showed reduced TCRbeta repertoire diversity by inverse Simpson.

TCRdb reprocessed the 5' RACE reads and stores each CDR3 protein as one record, lacking DNA. Its listing shows a few hundred thousand distinct CDR3 sequences. For this clonotype: Its antigen remains unknown.

The CDR3 sequence is 15 residues long. Germline CDR1 reads MDHEN; CDR2 reads SYDVKM. The genes are TRBV28 and TRBJ2-3; TCRdb calls TRBD1, which cannot be checked without DNA. Material: blood. This receptor was identified in a human donor with ulcerative colitis or Crohn's disease, or a healthy co-twin of an affected twin (not recorded which). This CDR3 reads CASSPQTGGADTQYF.